This T cell receptor (beta chain) appears in the sequencing data of a study of PD-1 blockade in classical Hodgkin lymphoma. General observations from the study: CD4+ TCR diversity climbed significantly by C4D1, unlike CD8+ TCR diversity.

Every patient relapsed after autologous stem cell transplantation, and brentuximab vedotin exposure varied. Patients had relapsed/refractory classical Hodgkin lymphoma with complete response, partial response or progressive disease as best response. The method was immunoSEQ multiplex PCR; TCRdb's version includes in-frame clones alone and lacks a portion of them. The sample contains 110,000 or so clones, approximately 90% of which appear only once. With respect to this clone: The target antigen is unknown.

This TCR came from a human donor with classical Hodgkin lymphoma. Here the sequenced sample was peripheral blood mononuclear cells (PBMCs), taken before the second cycle of nivolumab.

CDR3 sequence (DNA): TGCAGTGCTAACAGGGCAGATACGCAGTATTTT. Translated: CSANRADTQYF. The chain carries TRBV20-1 and TRBJ2-3; D may be TRBD1 (6 bases). Germline CDR1 and CDR2: DFQATT and SNEGSKA (reference sequence). The CDR3 has 11 residues. The V end lost 4 bases, the J end lost 4 bases, and 6 bases lay between the germline ends.